Presented here are 29 T cell receptor beta chains from one specimen sequenced in a study of OX40 agonist ivuxolimab in advanced cancers. TCRdb's table, derived via immunoSEQ multiplex PCR, lists solely in-frame clones and lacks some. The sample lists approximately 160,000 clones, around 94% occurring once. The input for sequencing was CD4+ or CD8+ T cells sorted from blood, taken in a trial of the OX40 agonist ivuxolimab. The receptors originated from an adult with an advanced solid tumor such as melanoma, head and neck, liver or kidney cancer.

On this clone: One junction end disagrees with the germline gene, perhaps due to a read error. This chain joins TRBV6-6 and TRBJ1-1, with 7 bases that match TRBD1. This CDR3 comprises 15 residues. Germline V gene lookup returns CDR1 MNHNY and CDR2 SVGAGI (reference sequence). The DNA of the CDR3 is TGTGCCAGCAGTCACTCACAGGGGCTAGGTACTGAAGCTTTCTTT. Translating it yields CASSHSQGLGTEAFF.

This chain connects TRBV11-2 to TRBJ2-7, with TRBD1 as a possible D gene (5 bases). Germline assignment: CDR1 SGHAT and CDR2 FQNNGV. V dropped 5 bases and J dropped 4 bases, with 9 bases sitting between them. This CDR3 is built from 12 residues. DNA of the CDR3: TGTGCCAGCAGCGTAACAGGATACGAGCAGTACTTC. Translated, it gives CASSVTGYEQYF.

The chain couples TRBV6-1 to TRBJ2-2; 7 bases fit TRBD1. Germline trimming cut 6 bases from V and 6 bases from J; bases unmatched to any gene: 7. The germline gives CDR1 MNHNS, CDR2 SASEGT. The CDR3 contains 14 residues. This CDR3 is CASSSRQGPGELFF. Written as DNA, the CDR3 is TGTGCCAGCAGCAGTAGACAGGGCCCCGGGGAGCTGTTTTTT.

The chain combines TRBV9 with TRBJ2-7; tentative D call: TRBD2 (7 bases). The length of the CDR3 is 15 residues. Germline CDR1 SGDLS, CDR2 YYNGEE. Trimming removed 4 bases at V and 3 bases at J, with 17 bases between. CDR3 DNA sequence: TGTGCCAGCAGCCCTGGGGGGAGGGGGTACTACGAGCAGTACTTC. Translated: CASSPGGRGYYEQYF.

The chain uses TRBV29-1 and TRBJ1-5, with D possibly TRBD1 on 5 matching bases. V lost 6 bases, J lost 5 bases, and 20 bases lay in between. This CDR3 has 15 amino acids. CDR1 is SQVTM and CDR2 is ANQGSEA in the germline V gene. The CDR3 DNA reads as TGCAGCGTCGCTGAAGGGGAGGGAATCGATCAGCCCCAGCATTTT. Translating gives CSVAEGEGIDQPQHF. Based on the CDR3 plus reference TRBV29-1 and TRBJ1-5, the full variable domain is SAVISQKPSRDICQRGTSLTIQCQVDSQVTMMFWYRQQPGQSLTLIATANQGSEATYESGFVIDKFPISRPNLTFSTLTVSNMSPEDSSIYLCSVAEGEGIDQPQHFGDGTRLSIL.

J is TRBJ1-2 and V is TRBV7-2; D might be TRBD1 (5 bases). The CDR3 extends over 12 amino acids. The V gene lost 2 bases and the J gene lost 8 bases, with 9 bases spanning the gap. From germline, CDR1 is SGHTA and CDR2 FQGNSA. CDR3 region: CASSLRGLGYTF. Here the CDR3 DNA reads TGTGCCAGCAGCTTACGGGGGTTGGGCTACACCTTC.

The CDR3 region has the DNA TGTGCCAGCAGTAGGACAGGGTTTGAGTATGGCTACACCTTC. It yields the protein CASSRTGFEYGYTF. The V and J genes are TRBV6-5 and TRBJ1-2; TRBD1 matches 8 bases. The CDR3 spans 14 residues. Germline CDR1 MNHEY, CDR2 SVGAGI. With V trimmed by 5 bases and J by 5 bases, 7 bases remained unmatched.

The chain couples TRBV7-2 to TRBJ2-5; 9 positions match TRBD1. Near its end, the DNA agrees better with TRBJ2-7, so the J call may be wrong. The CDR3 is 15 amino acids. Per the germline V gene, CDR1 is SGHTA and CDR2 is FQGNSA. In DNA form, the CDR3 reads TGTGCCAGCAGCCAGCCGGGGACAGGGCTATACGAGCAGTACTTC. This translates into CASSQPGTGLYEQYF.

The chain is built from TRBV6-5 and TRBJ1-1, with a possible D match to TRBD1 (6 bases). V lost 0 bases to trimming and J lost 6 bases, with 17 bases between them. The CDR3 has 16 residues. The germline V gene encodes CDR1 MNHEY and CDR2 SVGAGI. CDR3 coding DNA: TGTGCCAGCAGTTACTCGAAGGGGGGTTGGTTGGCTGAAGCTTTCTTT. Translated, it gives CASSYSKGGWLAEAFF.

V usage is TRBV10-3 and J usage is TRBJ2-1; D possibly matches TRBD1 or TRBD2 (5 bases each). Trimming pared 11 bases from V and 8 bases from J, leaving 19 bases between. In germline, CDR1 is ENHRY, CDR2 SYGVKD. There are 13 residues in the CDR3. The CDR3 region is CALRGNTVDEQFF. Here the CDR3 DNA reads TGTGCCCTGAGGGGAAATACCGTCGATGAGCAGTTCTTC.

The genes are TRBV28 and TRBJ2-1; 7 bases align to TRBD2. The CDR3 totals 14 residues. Germline CDR1 is MDHEN and CDR2 is SYDVKM. Trimming at V came to 6 bases and at J to 8 bases, leaving 10 bases not matched to a gene. The DNA of the CDR3 is TGTGCCAGCAGCCCGTTACTAGCGATCGATGAGCAGTTCTTC. Translated: CASSPLLAIDEQFF.

V usage is TRBV5-1 and J usage is TRBJ2-5; D is tentatively TRBD1 or TRBD2 (5 bases each). The V end was cut by 3 bases, the J end by 1 base, with 16 bases between. Looked up from germline, CDR1 is SGHRS and CDR2 is YFSETQ. The CDR3 has 16 residues. This chain's CDR3 is CASSSRGAGLQETQYF. As DNA, the CDR3 is TGCGCCAGCAGCTCGAGAGGGGCAGGTCTCCAAGAGACCCAGTACTTC.

The chain carries TRBV2 and TRBJ2-3, with TRBD2 as a possible D gene (6 bases). The CDR3 is made up of 15 amino acids. V was trimmed by 4 bases and J by 1 base, leaving 12 bases between them. Germline V gene data show CDR1 as SNHLY and CDR2 as FYNNEI. In DNA form, the CDR3 reads TGTGCCAGCAGTGTGGGCGGGGTGGGCACAGATACGCAGTATTTT. Protein product: CASSVGGVGTDTQYF.

The rearrangement links TRBV7-2 to TRBJ1-5; TRBD1 aligns across 7 bases. The CDR3 is 18 residues long. Trimming cost V 3 bases and J 3 bases; bases outside gene matches: 14. Germline V gene sequence: CDR1 SGHTA, CDR2 FQGNSA. The CDR3: CASSLYDPSGGINQPQHF. The CDR3 DNA reads as TGTGCCAGCAGCTTGTACGATCCCTCAGGGGGGATCAATCAGCCCCAGCATTTT.

V and J are TRBV18 and TRBJ2-7, with 10 bases that match TRBD1. From germline, CDR1 is KGHSH and CDR2 LQKENI. With V trimmed by 3 bases and J by 2 bases, 4 bases remained unmatched. This CDR3 is built from 15 residues. The CDR3 sequence: CASSPLGQGAYEQYF. Written as DNA, the CDR3 is TGTGCCAGCTCACCTCTAGGACAGGGGGCCTACGAGCAGTACTTC.

This clone was observed a single time. The CDR3 nucleotides read TGTGCCAGCAGCTTAAAGTATGGAGGGGCAAATATGGAAGCTTTCTTT. Its translation is CASSLKYGGANMEAFF. This sequence joins TRBV7-8 and TRBJ1-1; a weak D match, TRBD1 (5 bases). Trimming removed 2 bases at V and 8 bases at J, with 21 bases between. This CDR3 has 16 amino acids. Germline assignment: CDR1 SGHVS and CDR2 FQNEAQ.

The CDR3 DNA follows: TGTGCCAGCAGCTTAGGTCCAGAGAACACTGAAGCTTTCTTT. Its protein is CASSLGPENTEAFF. The chain combines TRBV7-3 with TRBJ1-1; D not resolved. This CDR3 has 14 residues. Germline-derived CDR1 and CDR2 are SGHTA and FQGTGA. V lost 2 bases, J lost 1 base, and 8 bases lay in between.

The chain carries TRBV5-5 and TRBJ2-7, with 7 positions matching TRBD2. Trimming at V came to 5 bases and at J to 1 base, leaving 6 bases not matched to a gene. CDR3 length: 14 amino acids. Germline-derived CDR1 and CDR2 are SGHKS and YYEKEE (reference sequence). The CDR3 DNA follows: TGTGCCAGCAGAGCGGGACCCTCATCCTACGAGCAGTACTTC. Translating gives CASRAGPSSYEQYF.

V and J are TRBV6-6 and TRBJ1-2; the D is unclear. Germline CDR1 is MNHNY and CDR2 is SVGAGI (reference sequence). This CDR3 comprises 14 residues. The V end lost 4 bases, the J end lost 2 bases, and 11 bases lay between the germline ends. As DNA, the CDR3 is TGTGCCAGCAGTTCCGTGGAGTACAACTATGGCTACACCTTC. Its translation is CASSSVEYNYGYTF.

The chain joins TRBV6-6 to TRBJ1-1, with D tentatively TRBD1 (5 bases). V was shortened by 2 bases and J by 2 bases, with 12 bases between the two germline ends. CDR3 length equals 15 residues. CDR1 is MNHNY, CDR2 SVGAGI, per germline (reference sequence). CDR3 sequence (DNA): TGTGCCAGCAGTTACCCAAAGACAGCCAACACTGAAGCTTTCTTT. Its translation is CASSYPKTANTEAFF.

J is TRBJ2-3 and V is TRBV6-4, with D perhaps TRBD1 (6 bases). V was clipped by 0 bases and J by 2 bases, with 9 bases between them. The CDR3 spans 15 residues. Germline V gene lookup returns CDR1 MRHNA and CDR2 SNTAGT. CDR3 amino acids: CASSDSGQNTDTQYF. CDR3 sequence (DNA): TGTGCCAGCAGTGACTCGGGACAAAACACAGATACGCAGTATTTT.

V is TRBV6-5 and J is TRBJ1-4; D gene uncertain. V was clipped by 2 bases and J by 7 bases, with 8 bases between them. This CDR3 is built from 13 residues. The V gene's germline CDR1 is MNHEY and CDR2 SVGAGI. CDR3 loop: CASSYNTAEKLFF. The CDR3 coding sequence is TGTGCCAGCAGTTACAATACAGCTGAAAAACTGTTTTTT.

This chain links TRBV27 with TRBJ2-1; 7 bases match TRBD2. The V gene's germline CDR1 is MNHEY and CDR2 SMNVEV (reference sequence). The CDR3 is 17 amino acids. The ends lost 2 bases at V and 4 bases at J; junction bases unmatched: 11. The CDR3 DNA reads TGTGCCAGCAGTTTAGGCCGCCTAGCGGTTCGTTACAATGAGCAGTTCTTC. This translates into CASSLGRLAVRYNEQFF.

A few counts support this clone. The gene calls are TRBV27 and TRBJ1-6; D call uncertain. Trimming took 6 bases from V and 4 from J, leaving 10 bases between them. Germline assignment: CDR1 MNHEY and CDR2 SMNVEV (reference sequence). The CDR3 covers 14 residues. The CDR3 bases are TGTGCCAGCAGCCCGAGACGGTATAATTCACCCCTCCACTTT. Translation: CASSPRRYNSPLHF.

The V gene is TRBV9, the J gene TRBJ2-1; 11 nucleotides align to TRBD2. Germline V lookup: CDR1 SGDLS, CDR2 YYNGEE. V gave up 5 bases and J gave up 8 bases; unmatched junction bases: 9. CDR3 length equals 15 residues. CDR3 DNA sequence: TGTGCCAGCAGTAATAGCGGGGGGGCCAACGATGAGCAGTTCTTC. Protein product: CASSNSGGANDEQFF.

This clone appeared a single time. The genes are TRBV6-5 and TRBJ1-2; a weak D match, TRBD1 (6 bases). The germline V gene encodes CDR1 MNHEY and CDR2 SVGAGI. Trimming left V 5 bases short and J 4 bases short, with 17 bases between. The CDR3 runs 15 residues. In DNA, the CDR3 is TGTGCCAGCAGTAGCGCTCAGGGGTATAGCTATGGCTACACCTTC. Protein product: CASSSAQGYSYGYTF.

The chain uses TRBV10-2 and TRBJ1-5, with 8 bases aligning to TRBD1. The V segment lost 7 bases and the J segment 7 bases; nucleotides outside the gene matches: 6. In germline, CDR1 is WSHSY, CDR2 SAAADI. This CDR3 comprises 13 residues. CDR3 in amino acids: CASTGTGLQPQHF. The DNA of the CDR3 is TGCGCCAGCACGGGGACAGGTTTACAGCCCCAGCATTTT.

Only one count was recorded for this clone. The chain uses TRBV9 and TRBJ2-1, with TRBD1 matching 9 bases. In germline, CDR1 is SGDLS, CDR2 YYNGEE. The CDR3 is 15 amino acids. Trimming at V came to 0 bases and at J to 8 bases, leaving 6 bases not matched to a gene. CDR3 region: CASSVGDRALDEQFF. The CDR3 nucleotides read TGTGCCAGCAGCGTAGGGGACAGGGCCCTGGATGAGCAGTTCTTC.

This rearrangement joins TRBV19 to TRBJ2-5; 10 nucleotides agree with TRBD2. The J call is doubtful: the DNA matches TRBJ2-7 better. This CDR3 contains 15 residues. Germline loops: CDR1 LNHDA, CDR2 SQIVND (reference sequence). As DNA, the CDR3 is TGTGCCAGTAGGAACCCCGGGACTAGCGATCACGAGCAGTACTTC. This translates into CASRNPGTSDHEQYF.